A single T cell receptor (beta chain) is shown here with its context. Its antigen is not yet known. No quality values exist for individual bases; no much larger clone is one base distant. These data originate in a study of graft-versus-host responses after intestinal transplantation (dated by TCRdb to 2020 to 2023). Looking at the study overall: The transplants that recipients received were multivisceral, liver-intestinal, or isolated intestinal. The cohort enrolled around 25 intestinal transplant recipients including one retransplant, and 3 patients lacking pretransplant specimens were excluded. All recipients received anti-thymocyte globulin induction followed by maintenance tacrolimus and steroids for 3 to 4 years. To identify alloreactive clones, pre-transplant mixed lymphocyte reaction products were sequenced and compared with unstimulated pre-transplant donor and recipient T cells. Graft-versus-host and host-versus-graft alloreactive T cell clones were tracked in the graft, circulation and bone marrow after intestinal transplantation using bulk TCR-beta CDR3 sequencing. Rather than going through the commercial service, samples from three later patients were sequenced in-house on an Illumina MiSeq and processed with MiXCR. A peak of at least 4% donor T cells among recipient peripheral blood mononuclear cells was the definition used for donor T cell macrochimerism. Overall study results and their limits: Conclusions were limited by the relatively low number and heterogeneity of intestinal transplant patients. GvH clones turned up in recipient bone marrow, with some appearing earlier in ileal mucosa or blood, a pattern consistent with an intestinal mucosal origin. Peak levels of circulating GvH clones were associated with declines in HvG clones early after transplant. High GvH to HvG T cell clonal ratios were observed in the allografts of patients with donor T cell macrochimerism.

Dithiothreitol, EDTA incubations and collagenase D digestion were used to isolate intraepithelial and lamina propria lymphocytes from graft specimens. Serial intestinal graft biopsy specimens collected up to 600 days after transplant underwent bulk TCR-beta sequencing. Libraries were prepared through the immunoSEQ multiplex PCR assay. For most patients, high-throughput TCR-beta CDR3 sequencing of genomic DNA was performed by Adaptive Biotechnologies. Per the authors' processing: TCR sequencing data were retrieved from Adaptive's ImmunoSEQ software for 15 to 20 patients, whereas a few other patients were processed with MiXCR and VDJtools. Because the origin of CDR3 nucleotide sequences shared between donor and recipient could not be assigned, those sequences were removed. To be classed as alloreactive, a clone needed at least 2-fold expansion over unstimulated cells and a minimum CFSE-low frequency of 0.002% (template counts) or 0.001% (read counts). Clones were considered mappable if detected in sequenced pre-transplant spleen, lymph node, or MLR CFSE-low populations of the donor or recipient. The cumulative frequency of alloreactive clones was calculated as a percentage of all sequences, weighted by copy number. TCRdb obtained this table from immuneACCESS and retained in-frame rearrangements with V and J assigned. These tables miss some clones; where compared with another copy, unresolved V genes account for less than half of the shortfall, and the remainder is unexplained. V and J calls plus clone size are reproduced from that table; the DNA served to infer D and trimming. In this sample the table shows around 16,000 clones, almost 80% of which occur a single time. The ten most abundant clones make up roughly 8.2% of the sample.

V loses 2 bases of germline sequence and J loses 3 bases, and the interval between the two ends is 11 bases. Based on the germline V gene, the CDR1 and CDR2 sequences are MGHRA and YSYEKL. The CDR3 numbers 15 residues from cysteine through phenylalanine. The CDR3 DNA has 45 bases and is translated from base 1. The clonotype was recovered from a human patient who received an intestinal transplant, so some T cells may come from the graft donor. Sequencing used ileum tissue, obtained about 430 days after intestinal transplant. This receptor chain uses TRBV4-1 and TRBJ1-3; there is no confident call for the D gene. The nucleotides read TGCGCCAGCAGCCAAAGCCTGGGAATTGGAAACACCATATATTTT. This gives the protein CASSQSLGIGNTIYF.